Listed here are 21 T cell receptor beta chains from one sample, sequenced in a study of identical twins. TCRdb passed the 5' RACE reads through MiXCR, listing each CDR3 protein once. The data contain a few hundred thousand distinct CDR3 sequences, more than 9% of them seen just once; the ten biggest clones take up 3%. These data were also reused for a study on yellow fever vaccine responses in identical twins.

Sequencing used PBMCs. These receptors were obtained from a woman aged 18-35 years in good health.

The J gene is TRBJ2-1, the V gene TRBV29-1; 11 bases align to TRBD2. The CDR3 has 18 residues. V dropped 7 bases and J dropped 0; count of bases not matched to a gene: 14. Germline V CDR1 and CDR2: SQVTM, ANQGSEA. The CDR3 region is CSALPLTSGAYSYNEQFF. The CDR3 DNA follows: TGCAGCGCCCTCCCCCTGACTAGCGGGGCTTACTCCTACAATGAGCAGTTCTTC.

About this clonotype: At one of its ends the junction is not consistent with the germline gene, which may arise from a read error. The chain couples TRBV5-1 to TRBJ2-5; 7 nucleotides match TRBD1. The CDR3 totals 15 residues. Germline V gives CDR1 SGHRS, CDR2 YFSETQ. The CDR3 loop is CSSSLGAGGQETQYF. The CDR3 DNA is TGCTCCAGCAGCTTGGGGGCAGGGGGACAAGAGACCCAGTACTTC.

V and J are TRBV12-3 or TRBV12-4 and TRBJ2-2; unclear D gene. This CDR3 comprises 16 residues. The CDR3 nucleotides are TGTGCGACCGGCCTCGGCCCCGGGTGGGGCACCGGGGAGCTGTTTTTT. It encodes CATGLGPGWGTGELFF.

This chain connects TRBV24-1 to TRBJ1-1; D is possibly TRBD1 (5 bases). Germline lookup yields CDR1 KGHDR and CDR2 SFDVKD. CDR3 length: 12 residues. Trimming took 9 bases from V and 6 from J, leaving 13 bases between them. The CDR3 DNA sequence: TGTGCCACCCCGGAAGGGGACCCTGAAGCTTTCTTT. Encoded protein: CATPEGDPEAFF.

This chain connects TRBV20-1 to TRBJ1-1, with TRBD1 matching 7 bases. The germline V gene has CDR1 DFQATT and CDR2 SNEGSKA (reference sequence). The V segment lost 6 bases and the J segment 2 bases; nucleotides outside the gene matches: 6. The CDR3 length is 13 residues. CDR3 DNA sequence: TGCAGTGCCCTCGGACAGGCAAACACTGAAGCTTTCTTT. Translating it yields CSALGQANTEAFF.

The sample holds a few counts of this clonotype. The chain recombines TRBV28 with TRBJ2-7, with D possibly being TRBD1 (6 bases). The CDR3 runs to 14 residues. CDR1 is MDHEN, CDR2 SYDVKM, per germline. The ends were cut back, 6 bases at V and 2 bases at J, with 14 bases in the middle. The chain's CDR3 is CASSIDRFAYEQYF. DNA for the CDR3: TGTGCCAGCAGCATTGACAGGTTTGCCTACGAGCAGTACTTC.

This clonotype has at least ten counts. The CDR3: CASSLDSPTGELFF. CDR3 in DNA: TGCGCCAGCAGCTTGGACAGTCCCACCGGGGAGCTGTTTTTT. This chain connects TRBV5-1 to TRBJ2-2; unclear D gene. V lost 0 bases, J lost 4 bases, and 7 bases lay in between. This CDR3 comprises 14 residues. Germline V gene data show CDR1 as SGHRS and CDR2 as YFSETQ. Together with reference TRBV5-1 and TRBJ2-2, the CDR3 gives the full variable domain: KAGVTQTPRYLIKTRGQQVTLSCSPISGHRSVSWYQQTPGQGLQFLFEYFSETQRNKGNFPGRFSGRQFSNSRSEMNVSTLELGDSALYLCASSLDSPTGELFFGEGSRLTVL.

The rearrangement uses TRBV20-1 and TRBJ1-5; possibly TRBD1 for D (5 bases). Trimming left V 3 bases short and J 0 bases short, with 15 bases between. The CDR3 sequence is 16 residues long. CDR1 and CDR2 (germline): DFQATT, SNEGSKA (reference sequence). The CDR3 sequence is CSASLRGRDSNQPQHF. The CDR3 nucleotides are TGCAGTGCTAGCCTTCGGGGCAGAGATAGCAATCAGCCCCAGCATTTT.

This chain joins TRBV12-3 or TRBV12-4 and TRBJ2-5; D possibly matches TRBD1 or TRBD2 (6 bases each). This CDR3 has 13 residues. V lost 6 bases and J 4 bases, leaving 12 bases between the germline ends. The CDR3 region is CASSIGGGETQYF. In DNA form, the CDR3 reads TGTGCCAGCAGCATCGGGGGCGGAGAGACCCAGTACTTC.

This clonotype was observed a handful of times. This chain uses TRBV4-3 with TRBJ2-7; no reliable D call. Trimming left V 0 bases short and J 1 base short, with 10 bases between. The CDR3 covers 15 residues. Germline V gene lookup returns CDR1 LGHNA and CDR2 YSLEER. The CDR3 DNA is TGCGCCAGCAGCCAAGATCTAGGAACATCCTACGAGCAGTACTTC. Translation gives CASSQDLGTSYEQYF.

The chain links TRBV6-2 or TRBV6-3 to TRBJ2-3; no clear D. V was shortened by 0 bases and J by 6 bases, with 19 bases between the two germline ends. This CDR3 comprises 17 residues. From germline, CDR1 is MNHEY and CDR2 SVGEGT. CDR3 sequence: CASSYSIRVASLDTQYF. DNA for the CDR3: TGTGCCAGCAGTTACTCGATAAGGGTCGCCTCCTTGGATACGCAGTATTTT.

In this sample, this clonotype turned up a few times. This sequence joins TRBV7-2 and TRBJ2-1, with D possibly called TRBD1 or TRBD2 (5 bases each). The CDR3 totals 12 residues. The germline gives CDR1 SGHTA, CDR2 FQGNSA. V was trimmed by 3 bases and J by 6 bases, leaving 6 bases between them. The CDR3 bases are TGTGCCAGCAGCTTCGGGACCAATGAGCAGTTCTTC. Translating gives CASSFGTNEQFF.

V is TRBV18 and J is TRBJ2-5; D may be TRBD1 or TRBD2 (5 bases each). Germline V gene data show CDR1 as KGHSH and CDR2 as LQKENI. The CDR3 is 17 residues long. The V gene lost 3 bases and the J gene lost 2 bases, with 19 bases spanning the gap. CDR3 nucleotide sequence: TGTGCCAGCTCACCCGGGGCCATTCTCTCATCACAAGAGACCCAGTACTTC. The encoded protein is CASSPGAILSSQETQYF. The variable domain in full, with the rest retrieved from reference TRBV18 and TRBJ2-5, is NAGVMQNPRHLVRRRGQEARLRCSPMKGHSHVYWYRQLPEEGLKFMVYLQKENIIDESGMPKERFSAEFPKEGPSILRIQQVVRGDSAAYFCASSPGAILSSQETQYFGPGTRLLVL.

This clonotype occurred a few times. The rearrangement joins TRBV29-1 to TRBJ1-4; D may be TRBD1 (5 bases). Trimming removed 2 bases at V and 8 bases at J, with 12 bases between. There are 13 residues in the CDR3. Per germline, CDR1 SQVTM and CDR2 ANQGSEA. CDR3 in amino acids: CSVETAGWEKLFF. CDR3 DNA sequence: TGCAGCGTTGAAACGGCAGGGTGGGAAAAACTGTTTTTT.

The chain uses TRBV7-9 and TRBJ2-3; no reliable D call. V was clipped by 5 bases and J by 11 bases, with 8 bases between them. The CDR3 sequence is 10 residues long. Per the germline V gene, CDR1 is SEHNR and CDR2 is FQNEAQ (reference sequence). CDR3 amino acids: CASSGDLQYF. As DNA, the CDR3 is TGTGCCAGCAGCGGCGACTTGCAGTATTTT.

This clonotype came up a few times. The chain carries TRBV13 and TRBJ1-1; a possible D gene is TRBD1 (5 bases). Trimming removed 7 bases at V and 5 bases at J, with 14 bases between. This CDR3 spans 13 amino acids. Germline V gene lookup returns CDR1 PRHDT and CDR2 FYEKMQ (reference sequence). The CDR3 spells CASTLTGGTEAFF. The CDR3 DNA reads as TGTGCCAGCACTCTCACGGGGGGAACTGAAGCTTTCTTT.

The chain combines TRBV12-3 or TRBV12-4 with TRBJ2-7; TRBD2 aligns across 9 bases. Trimming at V came to 2 bases and at J to 5 bases, leaving 7 bases not matched to a gene. The CDR3 has 15 residues. The CDR3 spells CASSLREASGDEQYF. CDR3 DNA sequence: TGTGCCAGCAGTTTAAGAGAGGCTAGCGGGGACGAGCAGTACTTC.

This chain joins TRBV29-1 and TRBJ2-5; D is possibly TRBD2 (5 bases). Germline-derived CDR1 and CDR2 are SQVTM and ANQGSEA. CDR3 length equals 14 residues. Trimming took off 4 bases at V and 0 bases at J, with 12 bases between the two ends. The CDR3 nucleotides read TGCAGCGTTGTCCCCGGGGAAGACCAAGAGACCCAGTACTTC. Its protein product is CSVVPGEDQETQYF.

This clonotype was counted only a few times. The rearrangement uses TRBV15 and TRBJ2-7; tentatively, D is TRBD1 (5 bases). V shed 0 bases and J shed 5 bases, with 17 bases lying between them. CDR1 is LNHNV, CDR2 YYDKDF, per germline (reference sequence). The CDR3 has 16 amino acids. CDR3 protein: CATSRDKFAGSHEQYF. The CDR3 coding sequence is TGTGCCACCAGCAGAGATAAGTTCGCAGGGTCCCACGAGCAGTACTTC.

This chain links TRBV4-3 with TRBJ2-1, with D possibly matching TRBD2 (5 bases). Germline V gives CDR1 LGHNA, CDR2 YSLEER. There are 18 residues in the CDR3. Trimming removed 1 base from V and 7 bases from J, with 23 bases in between. The CDR3 loop reads CASSQANFGGTSGNEQFF. Here the CDR3 DNA reads TGCGCCAGCAGCCAAGCGAATTTTGGCGGAACTTCGGGGAATGAGCAGTTCTTC.

This clonotype was seen ten or more times. The chain uses TRBV12-3 or TRBV12-4 and TRBJ2-5; D tentatively reads TRBD1 or TRBD2 (6 bases each). V lost 7 bases and J lost 11, with 17 bases in between. CDR3 size: 12 residues. DNA for the CDR3: TGTGCCAGCACCGCAGAGGGGGGCGCACAGTACTTC. Protein product: CASTAEGGAQYF.